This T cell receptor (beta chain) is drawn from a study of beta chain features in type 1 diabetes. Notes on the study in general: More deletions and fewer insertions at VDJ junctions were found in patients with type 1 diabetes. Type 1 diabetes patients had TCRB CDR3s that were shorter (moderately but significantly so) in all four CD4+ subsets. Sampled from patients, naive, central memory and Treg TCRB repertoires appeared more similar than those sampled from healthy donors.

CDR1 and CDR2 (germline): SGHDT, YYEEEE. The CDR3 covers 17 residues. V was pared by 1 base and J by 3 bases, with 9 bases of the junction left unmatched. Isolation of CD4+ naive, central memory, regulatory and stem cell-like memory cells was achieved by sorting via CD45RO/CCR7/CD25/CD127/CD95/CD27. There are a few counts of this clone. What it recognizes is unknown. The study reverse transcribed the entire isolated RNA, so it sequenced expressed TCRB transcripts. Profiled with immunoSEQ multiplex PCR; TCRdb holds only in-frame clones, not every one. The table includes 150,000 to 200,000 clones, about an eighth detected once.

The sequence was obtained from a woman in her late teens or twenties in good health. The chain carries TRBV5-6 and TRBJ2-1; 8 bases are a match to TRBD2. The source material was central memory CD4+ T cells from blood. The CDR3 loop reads CASSLMVGSGDYNEQFF. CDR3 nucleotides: TGTGCCAGCAGCTTGATGGTTGGTAGCGGGGACTACAATGAGCAGTTCTTC.